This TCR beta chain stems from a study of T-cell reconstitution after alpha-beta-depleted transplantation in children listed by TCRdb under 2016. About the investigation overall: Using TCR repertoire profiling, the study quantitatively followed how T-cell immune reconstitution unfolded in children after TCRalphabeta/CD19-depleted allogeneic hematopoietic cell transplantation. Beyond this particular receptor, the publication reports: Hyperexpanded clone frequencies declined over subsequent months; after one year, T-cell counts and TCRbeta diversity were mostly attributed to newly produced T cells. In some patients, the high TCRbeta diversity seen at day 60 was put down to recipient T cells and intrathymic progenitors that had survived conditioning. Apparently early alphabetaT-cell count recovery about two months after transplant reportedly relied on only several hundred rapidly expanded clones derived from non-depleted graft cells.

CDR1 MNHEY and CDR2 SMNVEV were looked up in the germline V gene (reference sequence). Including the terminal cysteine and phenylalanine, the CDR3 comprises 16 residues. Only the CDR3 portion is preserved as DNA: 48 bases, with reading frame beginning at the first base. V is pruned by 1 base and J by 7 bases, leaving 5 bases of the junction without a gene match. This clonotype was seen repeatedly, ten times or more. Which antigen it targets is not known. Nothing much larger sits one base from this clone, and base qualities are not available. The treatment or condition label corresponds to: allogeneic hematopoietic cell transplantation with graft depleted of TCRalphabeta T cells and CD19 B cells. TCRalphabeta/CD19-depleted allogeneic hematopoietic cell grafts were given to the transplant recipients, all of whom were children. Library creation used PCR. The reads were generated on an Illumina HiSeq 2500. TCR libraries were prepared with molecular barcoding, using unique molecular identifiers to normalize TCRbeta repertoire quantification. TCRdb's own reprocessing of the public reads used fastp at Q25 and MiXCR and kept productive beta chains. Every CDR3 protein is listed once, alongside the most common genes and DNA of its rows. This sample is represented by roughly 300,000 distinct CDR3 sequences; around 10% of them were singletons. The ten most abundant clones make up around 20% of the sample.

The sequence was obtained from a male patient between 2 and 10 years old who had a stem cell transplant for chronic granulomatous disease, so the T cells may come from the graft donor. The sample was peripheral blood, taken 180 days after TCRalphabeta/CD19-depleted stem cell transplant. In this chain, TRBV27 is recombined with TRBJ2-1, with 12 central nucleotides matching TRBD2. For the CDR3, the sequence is CASSLFSSGRVNEQFF. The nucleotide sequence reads TGTGCCAGCAGTTTATTCTCTAGCGGGAGGGTAAATGAGCAGTTCTTC.